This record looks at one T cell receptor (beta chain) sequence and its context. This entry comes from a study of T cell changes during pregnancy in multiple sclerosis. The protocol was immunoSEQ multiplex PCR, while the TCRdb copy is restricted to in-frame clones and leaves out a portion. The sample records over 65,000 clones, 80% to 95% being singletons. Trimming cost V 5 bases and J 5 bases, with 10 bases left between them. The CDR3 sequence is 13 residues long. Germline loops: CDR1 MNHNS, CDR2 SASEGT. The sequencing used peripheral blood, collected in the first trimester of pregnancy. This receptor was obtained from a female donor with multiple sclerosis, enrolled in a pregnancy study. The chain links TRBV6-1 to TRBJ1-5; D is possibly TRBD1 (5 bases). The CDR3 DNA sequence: TGTGCCAGCAGTAGAGGGGAGGATCAGCCCCAGCATTTT. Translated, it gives CASSRGEDQPQHF.